The rows below give T cell receptor beta chains drawn from one sample of a study of T cells in localized non-small cell lung cancer. Data came from immunoSEQ multiplex PCR; TCRdb stores just in-frame clones and leaves some out. The table has around 45,000 clones, about 85% seen once. Sequencing used PBMCs, obtained before any cancer treatment. These receptor sequences come from a man between 40 and 70 years old with stage II lung adenocarcinoma. Each CDR3 is given with its conserved first and last residue. D genes are given only for firm matches. Rows may omit the clone size; those that give it use once, few, many or a size class.

clone_size: .; d_call: .; j_call: TRBJ1-5; v_call: TRBV28; cdr3_aa: CASSLTPNSNQPQHF; cdr3_nt: TGTGCCAGCAGTTTAACTCCAAATAGCAATCAGCCCCAGCATTTT
clone_size: .; d_call: .; j_call: TRBJ1-4; v_call: TRBV5-5; cdr3_aa: CASSFYGQANEKLFF; cdr3_nt: TGTGCCAGCAGCTTTTACGGACAAGCAAATGAAAAACTGTTTTTT
clone_size: .; d_call: .; j_call: TRBJ1-3; v_call: TRBV5-1; cdr3_aa: CASSPGTSGNTIYF; cdr3_nt: TGCGCCAGCAGCCCCGGGACAAGTGGAAACACCATATATTTT
clone_size: .; d_call: .; j_call: TRBJ1-1; v_call: TRBV5-1; cdr3_aa: CASSSTGTLTEAFF; cdr3_nt: TGCGCCAGCAGCTCCACCGGGACTCTCACTGAAGCTTTCTTT
clone_size: .; d_call: TRBD2; j_call: TRBJ2-3; v_call: TRBV28; cdr3_aa: CASSLGGGELTQYF; cdr3_nt: TGTGCCAGCAGTTTGGGGGGGGGAGAGCTTACGCAGTATTTT
clone_size: .; d_call: .; j_call: TRBJ1-4; v_call: TRBV5-4; cdr3_aa: CASSLATGTTNEKLFF; cdr3_nt: TGTGCCAGCAGCTTGGCCACCGGGACAACTAATGAAAAACTGTTTTTT
clone_size: once; d_call: TRBD1; j_call: TRBJ1-2; v_call: TRBV6-5; cdr3_aa: CASSNRQGTGGYTF; cdr3_nt: TGTGCCAGCAGTAATCGACAGGGGACTGGCGGCTACACCTTC
clone_size: .; d_call: TRBD2; j_call: TRBJ2-1; v_call: TRBV11-1; cdr3_aa: CASSLGTSGGNEQFF; cdr3_nt: TGTGCCAGCAGCTTAGGGACTAGCGGGGGCAATGAGCAGTTCTTC
clone_size: .; d_call: .; j_call: TRBJ2-1; v_call: TRBV9; cdr3_aa: CASSVEAGRGYEQFF; cdr3_nt: TGTGCCAGCAGCGTAGAGGCAGGGAGAGGGTATGAGCAGTTCTTC
clone_size: .; d_call: .; j_call: TRBJ2-7; v_call: TRBV6-5; cdr3_aa: CASSSTVFYEQYF; cdr3_nt: TGTGCCAGCAGTTCGACAGTCTTCTACGAGCAGTACTTC
clone_size: once; d_call: .; j_call: TRBJ2-2; v_call: TRBV5-1; cdr3_aa: CASSLRPLINTGELFF; cdr3_nt: TGCGCCAGCAGCTTGAGACCCTTAATAAACACCGGGGAGCTGTTTTTT
clone_size: .; d_call: .; j_call: TRBJ1-4; v_call: TRBV7-6; cdr3_aa: CASSLGSHLTTNEKLFF; cdr3_nt: TGTGCCAGCAGCTTAGGTTCCCACCTAACAACTAATGAAAAACTGTTTTTT
clone_size: .; d_call: .; j_call: TRBJ1-6; v_call: TRBV7-2; cdr3_aa: CASSRSGGNSPLHF; cdr3_nt: TGTGCCAGCAGCCGAAGTGGGGGGAACTCACCCCTCCACTTT
clone_size: .; d_call: .; j_call: TRBJ1-1; v_call: TRBV19; cdr3_aa: CASSIGGWAEAFF; cdr3_nt: TGTGCCAGTAGTATAGGAGGGTGGGCTGAAGCTTTCTTT
clone_size: .; d_call: .; j_call: TRBJ1-6; v_call: TRBV11-2; cdr3_aa: CASSLDAFLRDNSPLHF; cdr3_nt: TGTGCCAGCAGCTTAGATGCTTTTCTACGAGATAATTCACCCCTCCACTTT
clone_size: .; d_call: TRBD2; j_call: TRBJ2-3; v_call: TRBV9; cdr3_aa: CASSGGGPGDTQYF; cdr3_nt: TGTGCCAGCAGCGGCGGGGGGCCGGGAGATACGCAGTATTTT
clone_size: .; d_call: TRBD1; j_call: TRBJ2-7; v_call: TRBV29-1; cdr3_aa: CSVRRQGSSYEQYF; cdr3_nt: TGCAGCGTCCGACGACAGGGTTCCTCCTACGAGCAGTACTTC
clone_size: .; d_call: .; j_call: TRBJ1-2; v_call: TRBV6-6; cdr3_aa: CASSYITGQANYGYTF; cdr3_nt: TGTGCCAGCAGTTATATCACAGGGCAAGCGAACTATGGCTACACCTTC
clone_size: .; d_call: TRBD1; j_call: TRBJ2-1; v_call: TRBV2; cdr3_aa: CASSEFGTGVYNEQFF; cdr3_nt: TGTGCCAGCAGCGAATTCGGGACAGGAGTCTACAATGAGCAGTTCTTC
clone_size: once; d_call: .; j_call: TRBJ2-3; v_call: TRBV10-3; cdr3_aa: CAISEPKGEDTQYF; cdr3_nt: TGTGCCATCAGTGAGCCGAAGGGGGAAGATACGCAGTATTTT
clone_size: .; d_call: .; j_call: TRBJ1-2; v_call: TRBV21-1; cdr3_aa: CASSPRSDRDQGYTF; cdr3_nt: TGTGCCAGCAGCCCACGCTCGGACAGGGATCAAGGCTACACCTTC
clone_size: .; d_call: TRBD1; j_call: TRBJ1-2; v_call: TRBV7-2; cdr3_aa: CASSLAGGGDGYTF; cdr3_nt: TGTGCCAGCAGCTTAGCTGGAGGGGGCGATGGCTACACCTTC
clone_size: .; d_call: .; j_call: TRBJ2-7; v_call: TRBV4-2; cdr3_aa: CASSQDSDVLYEQYF; cdr3_nt: TGTGCCAGCAGCCAAGACAGTGATGTACTCTACGAGCAGTACTTC
clone_size: .; d_call: .; j_call: TRBJ2-5; v_call: TRBV19; cdr3_aa: CASSIDLETQYF; cdr3_nt: TGTGCCAGTAGTATAGATCTAGAGACCCAGTACTTC
clone_size: .; d_call: .; j_call: TRBJ2-7; v_call: TRBV5-1; cdr3_aa: CASSPLDWDEQYF; cdr3_nt: TGCGCCAGCAGCCCCTTGGACTGGGACGAGCAGTACTTC
clone_size: .; d_call: TRBD1; j_call: TRBJ1-3; v_call: TRBV4-2; cdr3_aa: CASSTGTVSGNTIYF; cdr3_nt: TGTGCCAGCAGCACAGGGACAGTCTCTGGAAACACCATATATTTT
clone_size: .; d_call: TRBD1; j_call: TRBJ1-1; v_call: TRBV14; cdr3_aa: CASSPPLDRELVGAFF; cdr3_nt: TGTGCCAGCAGCCCCCCATTGGACAGGGAGCTTGTCGGAGCTTTCTTT
clone_size: .; d_call: .; j_call: TRBJ2-1; v_call: TRBV9; cdr3_aa: CASSVDSSYNEQFF; cdr3_nt: TGTGCCAGCAGCGTAGACTCGTCCTACAATGAGCAGTTCTTC
clone_size: .; d_call: TRBD1; j_call: TRBJ2-5; v_call: TRBV4-1; cdr3_aa: CASSFEEGQGHETQYF; cdr3_nt: TGCGCCAGCAGCTTCGAGGAGGGACAGGGACACGAGACCCAGTACTTC
clone_size: .; d_call: .; j_call: TRBJ2-3; v_call: TRBV19; cdr3_aa: CASSIGGTRTDTQYF; cdr3_nt: TGTGCCAGTAGTATAGGGGGTACGCGCACAGATACGCAGTATTTT
clone_size: .; d_call: .; j_call: TRBJ1-1; v_call: TRBV20-1; cdr3_aa: CSARDKGGAFF; cdr3_nt: TGCAGTGCTAGAGATAAGGGGGGAGCTTTCTTT
clone_size: .; d_call: TRBD2; j_call: TRBJ2-1; v_call: TRBV29-1; cdr3_aa: CSVEEEIRVGTSGGSNEQFF; cdr3_nt: TGCAGCGTTGAAGAGGAGATCAGAGTAGGGACTAGCGGGGGGTCCAATGAGCAGTTCTTC
clone_size: .; d_call: .; j_call: TRBJ2-3; v_call: TRBV5-1; cdr3_aa: CASSPGLSRTTDTQYF; cdr3_nt: TGCGCCAGCAGCCCCGGACTAAGTAGGACCACAGATACGCAGTATTTT
clone_size: .; d_call: TRBD1; j_call: TRBJ2-1; v_call: TRBV4-1; cdr3_aa: CASSRSGPDRAGNEQFF; cdr3_nt: TGCGCCAGCAGCCGCAGTGGACCGGACAGGGCGGGCAATGAGCAGTTCTTC
clone_size: few; d_call: .; j_call: TRBJ1-1; v_call: TRBV19; cdr3_aa: CASRFSSGGTEAFF; cdr3_nt: TGTGCCAGTAGATTTAGTTCCGGGGGCACTGAAGCTTTCTTT
clone_size: .; d_call: TRBD2; j_call: TRBJ2-7; v_call: TRBV6-1; cdr3_aa: CASSEGLAEIYEQYF; cdr3_nt: TGTGCCAGCAGTGAAGGCCTAGCGGAGATCTACGAGCAGTACTTC
clone_size: .; d_call: .; j_call: TRBJ2-5; v_call: TRBV6-5; cdr3_aa: CASSLTPNEGETQYF; cdr3_nt: TGTGCCAGCAGTTTGACCCCCAATGAAGGGGAGACCCAGTACTTC
clone_size: .; d_call: .; j_call: TRBJ2-7; v_call: TRBV5-1; cdr3_aa: CASSFAPGQSYEQYF; cdr3_nt: TGCGCCAGCAGCTTCGCGCCTGGCCAATCCTACGAGCAGTACTTC
clone_size: .; d_call: .; j_call: TRBJ1-5; v_call: TRBV30; cdr3_aa: CAWSIRGAGGQPQHF; cdr3_nt: TGTGCCTGGAGTATTCGGGGCGCAGGAGGCCAGCCCCAGCATTTT
clone_size: once; d_call: .; j_call: TRBJ2-3; v_call: TRBV28; cdr3_aa: CASSLPGEADTQYF; cdr3_nt: TGTGCCAGCAGTTTACCCGGGGAGGCAGATACGCAGTATTTT
clone_size: .; d_call: TRBD2; j_call: TRBJ2-1; v_call: TRBV6-6; cdr3_aa: CASSPSGKSGEFF; cdr3_nt: TGTGCCAGCAGTCCCTCTGGGAAAAGCGGGGAGTTCTTC